The rows below give T cell receptor beta chains drawn from one sample of a study of tumor and adjacent non-tumor tissue in lung cancer. TCRdb fed the multiplex PCR reads into MiXCR, producing one record per CDR3 protein. Here the sample spans around 210,000 distinct CDR3 sequences, roughly 70% being singletons. The sequencing input was lung tumor tissue. The receptors here all came from a man aged 60 to 75 with non-small cell lung cancer. Both conserved end residues are part of each CDR3. The D gene is left open where the match is weak. Expanded clones get a size class; other rows say once, few or many, or leave the size out.

abundance: many
j_gene: TRBJ1-2
v_gene: TRBV5-5
d_gene: NA
CDR3aa: CASSFLDTLILNYGYTF
CDR3nt: TGTGCCAGCAGCTTCTTGGACACGTTAATCTTGAACTATGGCTACACCTTC

abundance: NA
j_gene: TRBJ1-1
v_gene: TRBV20-1
d_gene: NA
CDR3aa: CNASDSDIAAPNTEAFF
CDR3nt: TGCAATGCTAGTGACTCCGACATTGCAGCACCGAACACTGAAGCTTTCTTT

abundance: NA
j_gene: TRBJ1-3
v_gene: TRBV12-3/TRBV12-4
d_gene: NA
CDR3aa: CASSLGAGAGNTIYF
CDR3nt: TGTGCCAGCAGTTTAGGGGCCGGGGCTGGAAACACCATATATTTT

abundance: NA
j_gene: TRBJ1-2
v_gene: TRBV4-2
d_gene: TRBD1
CDR3aa: CGSSREDRGNNYCYTF
CDR3nt: TGTGGCAGCAGCCGGGAGGACAGGGGGAACAACTATTGCTACACCTTC

abundance: NA
j_gene: TRBJ2-7
v_gene: TRBV20-1
d_gene: TRBD1
CDR3aa: CSARDDRQGALYEQYF
CDR3nt: TGCAGTGCTAGAGATGATCGACAGGGTGCCTTGTACGAGCAATACTTT

abundance: NA
j_gene: TRBJ2-1
v_gene: TRBV4-3
d_gene: NA
CDR3aa: CAISITGGYNEQFF
CDR3nt: TGCGCCATCAGCATCACTGGAGGGTACAATGAGCAGTTCTTC

abundance: NA
j_gene: TRBJ2-1
v_gene: TRBV12-5
d_gene: TRBD1
CDR3aa: CASGMPIRGKNYIEQFF
CDR3nt: TGTGCTAGTGGTATGCCTATCAGGGGGAAAAACTACATTGAGCAGTTCTTC

abundance: NA
j_gene: TRBJ2-7
v_gene: TRBV28
d_gene: NA
CDR3aa: CASSSFRAKRTRLTYYEQYF
CDR3nt: TGTGCCAGCAGTTCTTTTCGAGCAAAACGGACGAGGCTCACCTACTACGAGCAGTACTTC

abundance: many
j_gene: TRBJ2-3
v_gene: TRBV11-2
d_gene: TRBD2
CDR3aa: CASSRLPGLAGDTQYF
CDR3nt: TGTGCCAGCAGCCGTTTACCGGGACTAGCGGGAGATACGCAGTATTTT

abundance: NA
j_gene: TRBJ1-2
v_gene: TRBV10-3
d_gene: NA
CDR3aa: CAISEGLPQAANYGYTF
CDR3nt: TGTGCCATCAGTGAAGGTTTGCCGCAGGCAGCTAACTATGGCTACACATTC

abundance: NA
j_gene: TRBJ1-2
v_gene: TRBV6-2/TRBV6-3
d_gene: NA
CDR3aa: CAISRLIGGNYGYTF
CDR3nt: TGCGCCATCAGTCGACTTATCGGGGGAAACTATGGCTACACCTTC

abundance: NA
j_gene: TRBJ2-7
v_gene: TRBV7-8
d_gene: NA
CDR3aa: CASSPGSSEQYF
CDR3nt: TGTGCCAGCAGCCCGGGGTCCAGCGAGCAGTACTTC

abundance: few
j_gene: TRBJ2-1
v_gene: TRBV28
d_gene: TRBD2
CDR3aa: CASSPSLAGGRYNEQFF
CDR3nt: TGTGCCAGCAGCCCTAGCCTAGCGGGGGGAAGATACAATGAGCAGTTCTTC

abundance: many
j_gene: TRBJ2-3
v_gene: TRBV11-1
d_gene: TRBD1
CDR3aa: CASSYSQGQGIGSDTQYF
CDR3nt: TGTGCCAGCAGCTACTCGCAGGGACAGGGGATCGGATCAGATACGCAGTATTTT

abundance: NA
j_gene: TRBJ2-2
v_gene: TRBV12-3/TRBV12-4
d_gene: TRBD2
CDR3aa: CGSSTGLDTGELFF
CDR3nt: TGTGGCAGCAGCACCGGACTAGACACCGGGGAGCTGTTTTTT

abundance: NA
j_gene: TRBJ2-1
v_gene: TRBV20-1
d_gene: NA
CDR3aa: CSTPDPSQCANEQFF
CDR3nt: TGCAGTACCCCAGACCCCAGCCAATGTGCCAATGAGCAGTTCTTC

abundance: NA
j_gene: TRBJ2-7
v_gene: TRBV11-1
d_gene: NA
CDR3aa: CASNRSLALDEKYF
CDR3nt: TGTGCCAGCAACCGATCGCTAGCGCTGGACGAGAAGTACTTC

abundance: few
j_gene: TRBJ1-5
v_gene: TRBV28
d_gene: NA
CDR3aa: CASSPRGPKQPQHF
CDR3nt: TGTGCCAGCAGTCCCCGGGGCCCCAAACAGCCCCAGCATTTT

abundance: NA
j_gene: TRBJ1-1
v_gene: TRBV6-4
d_gene: TRBD1
CDR3aa: CASSAGGHTEAFF
CDR3nt: TGTGCCAGCAGTGCAGGGGGACACACTGAAGCTTTCTTT

abundance: NA
j_gene: TRBJ1-5
v_gene: TRBV6-6
d_gene: NA
CDR3aa: CASTMDGNQPQHF
CDR3nt: TGTGCCAGCACTATGGACGGGAATCAGCCTCAGCATTTT

abundance: NA
j_gene: TRBJ2-4
v_gene: TRBV7-8
d_gene: NA
CDR3aa: CASSFWSGTKNIQYF
CDR3nt: TGTGCCAGCAGCTTTTGGTCAGGGACAAAAAACATTCAGTACTTC

abundance: many
j_gene: TRBJ2-2
v_gene: TRBV20-1
d_gene: TRBD1
CDR3aa: CSARSTRQGAHTGELFF
CDR3nt: TGCAGTGCTCGCTCTACTCGACAGGGGGCCCACACCGGGGAGCTGTTTTTT

abundance: NA
j_gene: TRBJ1-5
v_gene: TRBV5-4
d_gene: NA
CDR3aa: CASSFDGNNQPQHF
CDR3nt: TGTGCCAGCAGCTTCGACGGGAACAATCAGCCCCAGCATTTT

abundance: NA
j_gene: TRBJ2-7
v_gene: TRBV7-8
d_gene: NA
CDR3aa: CASSPDIYEQYF
CDR3nt: TGTGCCAGCAGCCCCGACATCTACGAGCAGTACTTC

abundance: few
j_gene: TRBJ2-1
v_gene: TRBV4-2
d_gene: NA
CDR3aa: CASSQAQGTNNNEQFF
CDR3nt: TGTGCCAGCAGCCAAGCCCAGGGCACTAACAACAATGAGCAGTTCTTC

abundance: NA
j_gene: TRBJ1-1
v_gene: TRBV13
d_gene: NA
CDR3aa: CASSLGDTEVFF
CDR3nt: TGTGCCAGCAGCTTAGGGGACACTGAAGTTTTCTTT